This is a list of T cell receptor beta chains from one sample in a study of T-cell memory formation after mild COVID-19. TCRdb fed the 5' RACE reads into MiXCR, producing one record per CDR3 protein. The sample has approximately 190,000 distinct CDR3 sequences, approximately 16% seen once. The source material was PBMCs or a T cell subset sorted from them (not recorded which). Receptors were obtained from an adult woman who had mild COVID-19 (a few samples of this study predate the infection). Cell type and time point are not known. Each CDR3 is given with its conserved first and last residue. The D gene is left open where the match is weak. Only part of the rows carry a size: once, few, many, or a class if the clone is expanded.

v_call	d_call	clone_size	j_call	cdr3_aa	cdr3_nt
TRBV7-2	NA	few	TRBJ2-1	CASSPRADFYNEQFF	TGTGCCAGCAGCCCCCGGGCAGACTTTTACAATGAGCAGTTCTTC
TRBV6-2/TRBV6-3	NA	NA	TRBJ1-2	CASSAYVLGSYGYTF	TGTGCCAGCAGTGCCTACGTCCTTGGGAGCTATGGCTACACCTTC
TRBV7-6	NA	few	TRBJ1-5	CASSPPGEPQHF	TGTGCCAGCAGCCCCCCGGGGGAGCCCCAGCATTTT
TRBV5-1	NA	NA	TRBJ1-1	CASSLLGVNTEAFF	TGCGCCAGCAGCTTACTTGGGGTGAACACTGAAGCTTTCTTT
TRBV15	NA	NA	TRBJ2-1	CATSRYGQYNEQFF	TGTGCCACCAGCAGATATGGACAGTACAATGAGCAGTTCTTC
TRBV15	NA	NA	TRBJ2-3	CATSRDAGPRADTQYF	TGTGCCACCAGCAGAGATGCCGGACCAAGGGCAGATACGCAGTATTTT
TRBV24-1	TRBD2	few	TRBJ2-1	CATSDSGTSGGYNEQFF	TGTGCCACCAGTGACTCCGGGACTAGCGGGGGATACAATGAGCAGTTCTTC
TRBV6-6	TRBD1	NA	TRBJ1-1	CASHLHQGGSTEAFF	TGTGCCAGCCACCTACACCAGGGGGGGAGCACTGAAGCTTTCTTT
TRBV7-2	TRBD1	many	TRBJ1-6	CASSFRQGAGSPLHF	TGTGCCAGCAGCTTCCGACAGGGGGCTGGGTCACCCCTCCACTTT
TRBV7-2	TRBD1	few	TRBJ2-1	CASSLTRTGDGNEQFF	TGTGCCAGCAGCTTGACCCGGACAGGGGACGGTAATGAGCAGTTCTTC
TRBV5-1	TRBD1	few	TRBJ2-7	CASSLADREVHEQYF	TGCGCCAGCAGCTTGGCGGACAGGGAGGTCCACGAGCAGTACTTC
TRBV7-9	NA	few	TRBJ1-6	CASSLSGANSPLHF	TGTGCCAGCAGCTTATCGGGAGCTAATTCACCCCTCCACTTT
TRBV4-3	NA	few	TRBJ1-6	CASSQEWVTNSPLHF	TGCGCCAGCAGCCAAGAGTGGGTTACCAATTCACCCCTCCACTTT
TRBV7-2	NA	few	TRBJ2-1	CASSPVGTISEQFF	TGTGCCAGCAGCCCCGTCGGGACCATAAGTGAGCAGTTCTTC
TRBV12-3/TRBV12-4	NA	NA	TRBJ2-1	CASSLAPEFHNEQFF	TGTGCCAGCAGTTTAGCCCCAGAGTTTCACAATGAGCAGTTCTTC
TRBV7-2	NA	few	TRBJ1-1	CASSLSSGDTEAFF	TGTGCCAGCAGCTTAAGTTCAGGGGACACTGAAGCTTTCTTT
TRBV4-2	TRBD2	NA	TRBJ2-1	CASSPAPLSSGLSYNEQFF	TGTGCCAGCAGCCCCGCCCCCCTCTCTAGCGGCCTTTCCTACAATGAGCAGTTCTTC
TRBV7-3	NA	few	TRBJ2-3	CASSFVGWDTQYF	TGTGCCAGCAGCTTCGTCGGTTGGGATACGCAGTATTTT
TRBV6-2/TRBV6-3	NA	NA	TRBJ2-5	CASSYSREGTQYF	TGTGCCAGCAGTTACTCTCGGGAAGGGACCCAGTACTTC
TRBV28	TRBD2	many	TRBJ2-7	CASSLGGTSGFEQYF	TGTGCCAGCAGTTTAGGCGGGACTAGCGGGTTCGAGCAGTACTTC
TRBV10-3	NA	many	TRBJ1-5	CAIKAGGDQPQHF	TGTGCCATTAAAGCAGGTGGGGATCAGCCCCAGCATTTT
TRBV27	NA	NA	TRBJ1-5	CASSWKGGGNQPQHF	TGTGCCAGCAGCTGGAAGGGGGGGGGCAATCAGCCCCAGCATTTT
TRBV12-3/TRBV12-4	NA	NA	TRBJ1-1	CASLGPTEAFF	TGTGCCAGCCTAGGACCCACTGAAGCTTTCTTT
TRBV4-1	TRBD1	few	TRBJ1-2	CASSQEGTGGYGYTF	TGCGCCAGCAGCCAAGAGGGGACAGGGGGCTATGGCTACACCTTC
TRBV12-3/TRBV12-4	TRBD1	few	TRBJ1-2	CASSPDRRTGYTF	TGTGCCAGCAGTCCGGACAGGAGGACTGGCTACACCTTC
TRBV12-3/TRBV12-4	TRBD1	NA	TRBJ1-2	CASSLMGQASTF	TGTGCCAGCAGTTTAATGGGACAGGCGAGTACCTTC
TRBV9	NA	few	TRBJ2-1	CASSVVTDLSSYNEQFF	TGTGCCAGCAGCGTAGTTACAGACTTGAGCTCCTACAATGAGCAGTTCTTC
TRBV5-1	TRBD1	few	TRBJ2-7	CASSPGQGISYEQYF	TGCGCCAGCAGCCCGGGACAGGGGATCTCCTACGAGCAGTACTTC
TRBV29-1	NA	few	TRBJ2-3	CSAGRGTDTQYF	TGCAGCGCGGGTCGGGGCACAGATACGCAGTATTTT
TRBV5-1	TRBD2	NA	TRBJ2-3	CASSQGLAGARPRDTQYF	TGCGCCAGCAGCCAGGGACTAGCGGGGGCCCGGCCTAGGGATACGCAGTATTTT
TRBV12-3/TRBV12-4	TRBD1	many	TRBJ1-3	CASNPTGEAGNTIYF	TGTGCCAGCAACCCGACAGGGGAGGCTGGAAACACCATATATTTT
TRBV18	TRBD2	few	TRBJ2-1	CASSASGRLGEQFF	TGTGCCAGCTCAGCTAGCGGGAGACTCGGTGAGCAGTTCTTC
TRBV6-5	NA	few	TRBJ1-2	CASSQTYNYGYTF	TGTGCCAGCAGTCAGACATACAACTATGGCTACACCTTC
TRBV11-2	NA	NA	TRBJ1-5	CASSLDSVGSQPQHF	TGTGCCAGCAGCTTAGATAGTGTAGGGAGTCAGCCCCAGCATTTT
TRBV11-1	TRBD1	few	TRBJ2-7	CASKRQGPYEQYF	TGTGCCAGCAAACGACAGGGTCCCTACGAGCAGTACTTC
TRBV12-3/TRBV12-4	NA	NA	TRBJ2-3	CASNHYSADTQYF	TGTGCCAGCAATCATTATTCGGCAGATACGCAGTATTTT
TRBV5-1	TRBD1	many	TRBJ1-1	CASSRDRVEAFF	TGCGCCAGCAGCCGGGACAGGGTAGAAGCTTTCTTT
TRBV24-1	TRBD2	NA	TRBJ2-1	CATSQRGSGRGEQFF	TGTGCCACCAGCCAACGAGGTAGCGGGAGGGGAGAGCAGTTCTTC
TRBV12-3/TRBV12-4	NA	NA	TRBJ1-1	CASSLTPEAFF	TGTGCCAGCAGTTTAACCCCTGAAGCTTTCTTT
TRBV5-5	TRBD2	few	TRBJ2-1	CASSLPGLGGDEQFF	TGTGCCAGCAGCCTCCCGGGACTAGGCGGGGATGAGCAGTTCTTC
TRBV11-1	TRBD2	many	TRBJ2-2	CASSRSWGGNTGELFF	TGTGCCAGCAGCCGCAGTTGGGGGGGAAACACCGGGGAGCTGTTTTTT
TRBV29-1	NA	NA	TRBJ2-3	CSETSTTDTQYF	TGCAGCGAAACATCCACCACAGATACGCAGTATTTT
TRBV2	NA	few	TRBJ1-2	CASSRGANYGYTF	TGTGCCAGCAGTCGGGGGGCAAACTATGGCTACACCTTC
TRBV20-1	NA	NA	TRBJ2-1	CSARVQNNEQFF	TGCAGTGCTAGGGTGCAGAACAATGAGCAGTTCTTC
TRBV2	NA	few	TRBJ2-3	CASSLRLVSDTQYF	TGTGCCAGCAGTTTGAGACTAGTCTCAGATACGCAGTATTTT
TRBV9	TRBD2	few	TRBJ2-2	CASSGITSGNTGELFF	TGTGCCAGCAGCGGGATCACTAGCGGGAACACCGGGGAGCTGTTTTTT
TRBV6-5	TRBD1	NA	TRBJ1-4	CASRDRDSEKLFF	TGTGCCAGCAGAGACCGGGACAGTGAAAAACTGTTTTTT
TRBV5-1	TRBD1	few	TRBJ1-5	CASSFTGDSNQPQHF	TGCGCCAGCAGCTTCACAGGGGATAGCAATCAGCCCCAGCATTTT
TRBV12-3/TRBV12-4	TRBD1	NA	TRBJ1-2	CASRGQGALYGYTF	TGTGCCAGCAGGGGACAGGGGGCCCTCTATGGCTACACCTTC
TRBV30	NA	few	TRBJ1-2	CAWSPLGRGYGYTF	TGTGCCTGGAGTCCCCTCGGCAGAGGCTATGGCTACACCTTC
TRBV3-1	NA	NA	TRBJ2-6	CASSHGRGVSGANVLTF	TGTGCCAGCAGCCATGGCAGGGGAGTCTCTGGGGCCAACGTCCTGACTTTC
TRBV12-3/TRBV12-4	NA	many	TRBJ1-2	CASRPAPTQELTF	TGTGCCAGCAGACCTGCACCCACACAGGAATTGACCTTC
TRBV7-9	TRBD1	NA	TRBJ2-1	CASSLDRGAHNEQFF	TGTGCCAGCAGCTTAGACAGGGGGGCCCACAATGAGCAGTTCTTC
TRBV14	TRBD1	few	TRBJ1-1	CASSQAGTGGAAFF	TGTGCCAGCAGCCAGGCCGGGACAGGAGGGGCAGCTTTCTTT
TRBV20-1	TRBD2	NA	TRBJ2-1	CSAPTSGGDEQFF	TGCAGTGCTCCGACTAGCGGGGGCGATGAGCAGTTCTTC